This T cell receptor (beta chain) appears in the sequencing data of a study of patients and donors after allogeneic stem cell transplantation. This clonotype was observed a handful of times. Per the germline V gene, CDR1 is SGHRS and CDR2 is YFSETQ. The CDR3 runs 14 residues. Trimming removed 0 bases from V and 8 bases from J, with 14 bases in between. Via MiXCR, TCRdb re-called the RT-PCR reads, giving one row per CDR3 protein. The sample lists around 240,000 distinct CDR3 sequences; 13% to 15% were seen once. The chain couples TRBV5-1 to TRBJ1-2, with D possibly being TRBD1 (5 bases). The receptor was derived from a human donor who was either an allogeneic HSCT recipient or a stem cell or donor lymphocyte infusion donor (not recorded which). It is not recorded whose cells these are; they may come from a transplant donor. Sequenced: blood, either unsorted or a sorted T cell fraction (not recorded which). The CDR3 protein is CASSLGLQGVGYTF. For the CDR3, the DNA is TGCGCCAGCAGCTTGGGATTGCAGGGAGTGGGCTACACCTTC.